These 26 T cell receptor beta chains share one sample of origin, sequenced in a study of cytomegalovirus exposure and HLA in healthy donors. PCR amplification relied on 60 Vbeta primers (plus 13 Jbeta primers). Only in-frame clones appear in the TCRdb table, and some are missing; sequencing was by immunoSEQ multiplex PCR. The sample carries about 130,000 clones, roughly 80% recorded once. Sequenced input: PBMCs. The receptors were sampled from a boy younger than 18 in good health and CMV-seronegative.

This clone was seen only once. The gene calls are TRBV2 and TRBJ2-7; D unresolved. Trimming shortened V by 1 base and J by 2 bases, and 12 bases separated the two germline ends. Germline CDR1 and CDR2: SNHLY and FYNNEI. This CDR3 contains 15 residues. The CDR3 DNA reads TGTGCCAGCAGTGAAGGACATCTTACCACCTACGAGCAGTACTTC. Translating gives CASSEGHLTTYEQYF.

Only a few counts were recorded for this clone. The J gene is TRBJ1-4, the V gene TRBV6-1; 7 bases fit TRBD1. V dropped 2 bases and J dropped 0; count of bases not matched to a gene: 9. Germline CDR1 MNHNS, CDR2 SASEGT. The CDR3 contains 18 residues. The CDR3 sequence: CASSEPGQVRSTNEKLFF. CDR3 bases: TGTGCCAGCAGTGAACCAGGACAGGTTCGATCAACTAATGAAAAACTGTTTTTT.

The V and J genes are TRBV12-5 and TRBJ2-3; 7 nucleotides align to TRBD2. The germline V gene has CDR1 LGHNT and CDR2 FRNRAP. Unmatched junction bases numbered 6, after V lost 0 bases and J lost 6 bases. The CDR3 extends over 15 amino acids. Written as DNA, the CDR3 is TGTGCTAGTGGTTTGGTACGTGATAGCGGGGATACGCAGTATTTT. Its protein is CASGLVRDSGDTQYF.

The rearrangement uses TRBV2 and TRBJ2-3; weak D call: TRBD2 (6 bases). The germline CDR1 and CDR2 sequences are SNHLY and FYNNEI. This CDR3 is built from 15 residues. The ends were cut back, 2 bases at V and 2 bases at J, with 11 bases in the middle. In nucleotides, the CDR3 is TGTGCCAGCAGTGAAAGACTAGGGACCACAGATACGCAGTATTTT. It codes for CASSERLGTTDTQYF.

This chain joins TRBV30 and TRBJ2-5, with D maybe TRBD2 (5 bases). V lost 2 bases and J lost 5, with 15 bases in between. In germline, CDR1 is GTSNPN, CDR2 SVGIG (reference sequence). CDR3 length: 14 residues. The CDR3 reads CAWSQPGTRETQYF. The DNA for the CDR3 is TGTGCCTGGAGTCAACCAGGCACTAGGGAGACCCAGTACTTC.

The rearrangement links TRBV30 to TRBJ2-3, with a tentative D call TRBD1 (5 bases). V lost 3 bases and J lost 7, with 17 bases in between. The length of the CDR3 is 14 residues. Germline CDR1 GTSNPN, CDR2 SVGIG (reference sequence). The CDR3 bases are TGTGCCTGGAGCGCGCCCCCAGGGTTTAATACGCAGTATTTT. It yields the protein CAWSAPPGFNTQYF.

The chain links TRBV18 to TRBJ1-1, with D perhaps TRBD1 (5 bases). CDR3 length: 15 amino acids. Trimming took off 6 bases at V and 4 bases at J, with 18 bases between the two ends. Germline CDR1 and CDR2: KGHSH and LQKENI. CDR3 in amino acids: CASSFWGRDRTEAFF. In DNA form, the CDR3 reads TGTGCCAGCTCCTTTTGGGGGAGGGATCGCACTGAAGCTTTCTTT.

The V gene is TRBV5-1, the J gene TRBJ1-1; D perhaps matches TRBD1 (5 bases). CDR1 SGHRS and CDR2 YFSETQ come from the germline V gene. The V and J ends lost 5 bases and 0 bases respectively, with 11 bases between them. The CDR3 runs to 14 residues. CDR3 DNA sequence: TGCGCCAGCAGACGAGGACAAATGAACACTGAAGCTTTCTTT. Protein sequence: CASRRGQMNTEAFF.

V gene TRBV11-2 combines with J gene TRBJ1-5; no clear D gene. The ends were cut back, 5 bases at V and 4 bases at J, with 3 bases in the middle. The CDR3 contains 11 residues. Germline assignment: CDR1 SGHAT and CDR2 FQNNGV. The CDR3 nucleotides are TGTGCCAGCAGCCTTAATCAGCCCCAGCATTTT. Translating it yields CASSLNQPQHF.

The gene calls are TRBV5-6 and TRBJ2-5; 8 positions match TRBD1. Germline V lookup: CDR1 SGHDT, CDR2 YYEEEE. Trimming cost V 4 bases and J 1 base; bases outside gene matches: 6. The CDR3 runs 15 residues. Here the CDR3 DNA reads TGTGCCAGCAGCCAGATCAGGGGGCTCCAAGAGACCCAGTACTTC. Encoded protein: CASSQIRGLQETQYF. Full variable domain (outside the CDR3, taken from reference TRBV5-6 and TRBJ2-5): DAGVTQSPTHLIKTRGQQVTLRCSPKSGHDTVSWYQQALGQGPQFIFQYYEEEERQRGNFPDRFSGHQFPNYSSELNVNALLLGDSALYLCASSQIRGLQETQYFGPGTRLLVL.

The chain links TRBV7-9 to TRBJ2-7; 8 bases agree with TRBD1. Trimming removed 2 bases from V and 7 bases from J; junction bases left unmatched: 4. Germline CDR1 and CDR2: SEHNR and FQNEAQ (reference sequence). The CDR3 has 13 amino acids. This CDR3 reads CASSLTGGWEQYF. The DNA of the CDR3 is TGTGCCAGCAGCTTAACAGGGGGGTGGGAGCAGTACTTC.

This clone was detected a few times. The chain uses TRBV5-4 and TRBJ1-1; D unresolved. The germline V and J ends were trimmed by 0 bases and 0 bases, with 12 bases remaining between them. CDR1 and CDR2 (germline): SGHNT, YYREEE (reference sequence). This CDR3 spans 16 amino acids. The CDR3 is CASSLELARVNTEAFF. CDR3 sequence (DNA): TGTGCCAGCAGCTTGGAGCTAGCAAGGGTGAACACTGAAGCTTTCTTT. The full variable domain, with the rest looked up from reference TRBV5-4 and TRBJ1-1, is ETGVTQSPTHLIKTRGQQVTLRCSSQSGHNTVSWYQQALGQGPQFIFQYYREEENGRGNFPPRFSGLQFPNYSSELNVNALELDDSALYLCASSLELARVNTEAFFGQGTRLTVV.

The CDR3 loop is CASSLIAGDTGELFF. CDR3 DNA: TGCGCCAGCAGCTTAATAGCGGGAGACACCGGGGAGCTGTTTTTT. This chain links TRBV5-1 with TRBJ2-2, with 9 bases aligning to TRBD2. The CDR3 spans 15 residues. Germline loops: CDR1 SGHRS, CDR2 YFSETQ. J gave up 3 bases and V 2 bases, and 2 bases lay outside the gene matches. The whole variable domain, filled in from reference TRBV5-1 and TRBJ2-2, reads KAGVTQTPRYLIKTRGQQVTLSCSPISGHRSVSWYQQTPGQGLQFLFEYFSETQRNKGNFPGRFSGRQFSNSRSEMNVSTLELGDSALYLCASSLIAGDTGELFFGEGSRLTVL.

The rearrangement joins TRBV5-4 to TRBJ1-2; the match to TRBD1 covers 7 bases. Per the germline V gene, CDR1 is SGHNT and CDR2 is YYREEE (reference sequence). Trimming cost V 3 bases and J 6 bases; bases outside gene matches: 5. This CDR3 has 13 amino acids. CDR3 amino acids: CASSSGDRDGYTF. CDR3 coding DNA: TGTGCCAGCAGCTCGGGAGACAGGGATGGCTACACCTTC.

The chain is built from TRBV14 and TRBJ2-1, with 13 bases fitting TRBD2. The germline V gene has CDR1 SGHDN and CDR2 FVKESK. The CDR3 spans 15 residues. Trimming removed 4 bases from V and 5 bases from J; junction bases left unmatched: 2. CDR3 coding DNA: TGTGCCAGCAGCCCCGGACTAGCGGGAGACAATGAGCAGTTCTTC. Translated: CASSPGLAGDNEQFF.

This chain uses TRBV5-1 with TRBJ2-1; D is ambiguous. Germline CDR1 reads SGHRS; CDR2 reads YFSETQ. The CDR3 is 14 residues long. Trimming shortened V by 6 bases and J by 0 bases, and 10 bases separated the two germline ends. The chain's CDR3 is CASTKAFSYNEQFF. The DNA for the CDR3 is TGCGCCAGCACCAAAGCATTCTCCTACAATGAGCAGTTCTTC.

The V gene is TRBV9, the J gene TRBJ2-3; 11 bases map to TRBD2. The junction had 3 bases not matched to a gene; V was cut back by 2 bases and J by 4 bases. Germline lookup yields CDR1 SGDLS and CDR2 YYNGEE. This CDR3 contains 15 residues. The CDR3 sequence is CASSVSGRGADTQYF. CDR3 coding DNA: TGTGCCAGCAGCGTTAGCGGGAGGGGTGCAGATACGCAGTATTTT.

This clone was recorded only once. The J gene is TRBJ2-1, the V gene TRBV6-5; tentatively, D is TRBD1 (6 bases). V gave up 5 bases and J gave up 4 bases, with 9 bases separating them. Germline V gene lookup returns CDR1 MNHEY and CDR2 SVGAGI. This CDR3 is 13 amino acids long. CDR3 nucleotides: TGTGCCAGCAGTCTGACAGGATACAATGAGCAGTTCTTC. Amino acids: CASSLTGYNEQFF.

The CDR3: CASSLERAPGNTIYF. The CDR3 DNA reads TGTGCCAGCAGCTTAGAGAGGGCCCCTGGAAACACCATATATTTT. The V and J genes are TRBV7-8 and TRBJ1-3, with D hard to call. The CDR3 consists of 15 residues. V lost 1 base and J 2 bases, leaving 9 bases between the germline ends. CDR1 is SGHVS and CDR2 is FQNEAQ in the germline V gene.

Comments on this clone: A read error may produce the germline difference seen at one junction end. The sample contains more than one DNA sequence encoding this CDR3. The rearrangement joins TRBV5-1 to TRBJ2-3; D may be TRBD2 (6 bases). This CDR3 has 15 amino acids. The V gene's germline CDR1 is SGHRS and CDR2 YFSETQ. The CDR3 DNA is TGCGCCAGCAGCCTTCTAGCGTTGGGCACGGATACGCAGTATTTT. Amino acids: CASSLLALGTDTQYF.

This clone was found a few times. The chain links TRBV11-2 to TRBJ1-1, with TRBD1 matching 7 bases. The trim removed 3 bases at V and 3 bases at J, leaving 1 base unmatched. The CDR3 runs 13 residues. Germline V gene sequence: CDR1 SGHAT, CDR2 FQNNGV. The chain's CDR3 is CASSLGQYTEAFF. As DNA, the CDR3 is TGTGCCAGCAGCTTGGGACAGTACACTGAAGCTTTCTTT.

The V gene is TRBV5-1, the J gene TRBJ2-3; 7 bases align to TRBD1. Germline V gives CDR1 SGHRS, CDR2 YFSETQ. The V gene end was trimmed by 4 bases and the J gene end by 0 bases; junction bases not matched to a gene: 5. The CDR3 length is 15 residues. The chain's CDR3 is CASSLGQTSTDTQYF. CDR3 in DNA: TGCGCCAGCAGCCTGGGACAGACTAGCACAGATACGCAGTATTTT.

The chain couples TRBV4-3 to TRBJ1-4, with 11 bases identical to TRBD1. The germline V gene encodes CDR1 LGHNA and CDR2 YSLEER. The J segment lost 7 bases and the V segment lost 4 bases, leaving 5 bases of the junction unmatched. CDR3 length equals 15 residues. The DNA for the CDR3 is TGCGCCAGCAGCCCGGGACAGGGGGACGGTGAAAAACTGTTTTTT. Translating gives CASSPGQGDGEKLFF.

J is TRBJ2-1 and V is TRBV2; 7 bases map to TRBD2. CDR1 and CDR2 from the germline V gene are SNHLY and FYNNEI. The V gene end was trimmed by 9 bases and the J gene end by 9 bases; junction bases not matched to a gene: 11. This CDR3 spans 13 amino acids. CDR3 protein: CARGGAWGGEQFF. In nucleotides, the CDR3 is TGTGCCAGAGGCGGCGCCTGGGGGGGTGAGCAGTTCTTC. Complete variable domain (other parts from reference TRBV2 and TRBJ2-1): EPEVTQTPSHQVTQMGQEVILRCVPISNHLYFYWYRQILGQKVEFLVSFYNNEISEKSEIFDDQFSVERPDGSNFTLKIRSTKLEDSAMYFCARGGAWGGEQFFGPGTRLTVL.

With respect to this clone: The junction and the germline gene differ at one end; a read error may be behind it. The chain is built from TRBV6-1 and TRBJ2-5, with TRBD2 matching 9 bases. The J call may be incorrect, as the DNA end agrees better with TRBJ2-7. This CDR3 contains 14 residues. Germline V gene lookup returns CDR1 MNHNS and CDR2 SASEGT. CDR3 sequence (DNA): TGTGCCAGCGGCGAAGCGGGAGGATCCTCCGAGCAGTACTTC. It is translated as CASGEAGGSSEQYF.

The count of this clone is one. The chain carries TRBV2 and TRBJ1-6; TRBD1 agrees at 7 bases. The length of the CDR3 is 15 residues. From germline, CDR1 is SNHLY and CDR2 FYNNEI. The V gene end was trimmed by 6 bases and the J gene end by 8 bases; junction bases not matched to a gene: 10. CDR3 loop: CASRTRQGLHSPLHF. In nucleotides, the CDR3 is TGTGCCAGCAGGACTAGACAGGGCTTGCATTCACCCCTCCACTTT.